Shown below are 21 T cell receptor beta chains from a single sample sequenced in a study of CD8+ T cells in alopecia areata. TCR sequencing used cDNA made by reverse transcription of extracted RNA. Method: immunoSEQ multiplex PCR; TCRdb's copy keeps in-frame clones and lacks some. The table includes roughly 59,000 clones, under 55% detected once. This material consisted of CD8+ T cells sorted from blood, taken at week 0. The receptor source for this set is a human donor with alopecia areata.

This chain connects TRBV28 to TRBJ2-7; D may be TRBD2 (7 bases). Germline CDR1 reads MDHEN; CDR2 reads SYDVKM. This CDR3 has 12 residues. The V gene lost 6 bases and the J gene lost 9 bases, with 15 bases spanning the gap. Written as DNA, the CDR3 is TGTGCCAGCAGCCCTGGCGGGGGCTGGCAGTACTTC. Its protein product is CASSPGGGWQYF.

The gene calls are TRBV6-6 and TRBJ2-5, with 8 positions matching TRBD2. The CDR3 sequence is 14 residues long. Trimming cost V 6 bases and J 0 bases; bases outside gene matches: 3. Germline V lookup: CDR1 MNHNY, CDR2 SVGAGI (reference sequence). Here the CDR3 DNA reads TGTGCCAGCAGGCAGACTAGCGACCAAGAGACCCAGTACTTC. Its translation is CASRQTSDQETQYF.

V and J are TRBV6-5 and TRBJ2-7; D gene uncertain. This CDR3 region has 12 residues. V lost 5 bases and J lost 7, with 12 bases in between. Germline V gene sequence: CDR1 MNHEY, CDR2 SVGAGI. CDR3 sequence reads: CASSPKVGEQYF. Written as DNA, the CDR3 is TGTGCCAGCAGTCCGAAGGTGGGGGAGCAGTACTTC.

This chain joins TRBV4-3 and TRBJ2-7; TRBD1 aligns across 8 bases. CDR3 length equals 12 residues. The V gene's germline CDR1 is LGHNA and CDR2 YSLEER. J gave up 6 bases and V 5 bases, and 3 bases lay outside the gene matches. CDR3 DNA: TGCGCCAGCAGCTCAGGGGGCGGCGAGCAGTACTTC. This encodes CASSSGGGEQYF.

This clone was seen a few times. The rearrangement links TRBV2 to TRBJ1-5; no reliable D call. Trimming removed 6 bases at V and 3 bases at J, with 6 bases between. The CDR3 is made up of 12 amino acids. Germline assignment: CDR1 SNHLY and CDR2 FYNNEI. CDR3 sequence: CASRMINQPQHF. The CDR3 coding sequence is TGTGCCAGCAGGATGATCAATCAGCCCCAGCATTTT.

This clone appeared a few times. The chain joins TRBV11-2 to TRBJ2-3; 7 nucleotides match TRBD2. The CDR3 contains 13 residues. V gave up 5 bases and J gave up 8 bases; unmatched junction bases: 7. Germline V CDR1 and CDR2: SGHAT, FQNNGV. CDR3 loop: CASSGGSLVTQYF. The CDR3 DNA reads TGTGCCAGCAGCGGCGGGAGTTTGGTTACGCAGTATTTT.

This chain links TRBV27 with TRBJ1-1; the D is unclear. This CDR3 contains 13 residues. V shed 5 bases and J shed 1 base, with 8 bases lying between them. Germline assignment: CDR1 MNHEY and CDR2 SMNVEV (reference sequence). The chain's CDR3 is CASSVGPNTEAFF. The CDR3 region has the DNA TGTGCCAGCAGTGTAGGACCGAACACTGAAGCTTTCTTT.

CDR3 residues: CASSFKIGGEQYF. The DNA of the CDR3 is TGTGCCAGCAGCTTCAAAATAGGGGGGGAGCAGTACTTC. V and J are TRBV27 and TRBJ2-7, with D tentatively TRBD1 or TRBD2 (6 bases each). V was pared by 6 bases and J by 7 bases, with 16 bases between. Germline CDR1 is MNHEY and CDR2 is SMNVEV (reference sequence). This CDR3 has 13 amino acids.

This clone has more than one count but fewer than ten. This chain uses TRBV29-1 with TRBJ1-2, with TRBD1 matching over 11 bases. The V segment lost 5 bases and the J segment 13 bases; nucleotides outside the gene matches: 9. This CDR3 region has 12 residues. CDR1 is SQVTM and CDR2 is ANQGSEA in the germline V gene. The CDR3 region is CSVSGQGATRTF. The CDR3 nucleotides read TGCAGCGTTTCAGGACAGGGGGCAACCCGCACCTTC. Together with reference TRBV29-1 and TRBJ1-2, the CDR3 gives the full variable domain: SAVISQKPSRDICQRGTSLTIQCQVDSQVTMMFWYRQQPGQSLTLIATANQGSEATYESGFVIDKFPISRPNLTFSTLTVSNMSPEDSSIYLCSVSGQGATRTFGSGTRLTVV.

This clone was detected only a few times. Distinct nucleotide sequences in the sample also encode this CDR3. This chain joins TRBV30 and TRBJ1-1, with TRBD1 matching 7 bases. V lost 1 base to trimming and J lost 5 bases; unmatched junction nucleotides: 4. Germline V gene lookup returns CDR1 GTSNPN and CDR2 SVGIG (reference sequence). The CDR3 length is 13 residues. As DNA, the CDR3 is TGTGCCTGGAGTGCGACAGGGTATACTGAAGCTTTCTTT. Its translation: CAWSATGYTEAFF.

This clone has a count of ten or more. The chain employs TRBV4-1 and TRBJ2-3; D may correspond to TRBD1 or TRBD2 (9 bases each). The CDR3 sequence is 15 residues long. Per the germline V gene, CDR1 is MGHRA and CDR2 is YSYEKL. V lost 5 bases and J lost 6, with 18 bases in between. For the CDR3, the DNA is TGCGCCAGCAGCAAGACAGGGGGGACTAGCGATACGCAGTATTTT. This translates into CASSKTGGTSDTQYF.

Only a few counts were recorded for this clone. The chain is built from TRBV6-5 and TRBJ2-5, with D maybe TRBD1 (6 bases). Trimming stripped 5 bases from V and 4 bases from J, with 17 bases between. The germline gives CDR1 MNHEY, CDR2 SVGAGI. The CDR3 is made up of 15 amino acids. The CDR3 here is CASSQGQSWGETQYF. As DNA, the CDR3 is TGTGCCAGCAGTCAAGGACAGAGCTGGGGAGAGACCCAGTACTTC.

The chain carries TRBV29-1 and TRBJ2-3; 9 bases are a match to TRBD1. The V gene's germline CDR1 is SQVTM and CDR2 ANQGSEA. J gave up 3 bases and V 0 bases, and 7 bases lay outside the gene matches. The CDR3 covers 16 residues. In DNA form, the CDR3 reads TGCAGCGTTGAAGATCCGGACAGGGGAAGTACAGATACGCAGTATTTT. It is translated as CSVEDPDRGSTDTQYF.

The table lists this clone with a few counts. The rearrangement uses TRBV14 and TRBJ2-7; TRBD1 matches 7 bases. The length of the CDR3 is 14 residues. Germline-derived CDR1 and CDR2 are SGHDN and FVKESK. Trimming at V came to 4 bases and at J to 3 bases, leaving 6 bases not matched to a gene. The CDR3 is CASSPRDSNYEQYF. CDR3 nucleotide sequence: TGTGCCAGCAGCCCCCGGGACAGCAACTACGAGCAGTACTTC.

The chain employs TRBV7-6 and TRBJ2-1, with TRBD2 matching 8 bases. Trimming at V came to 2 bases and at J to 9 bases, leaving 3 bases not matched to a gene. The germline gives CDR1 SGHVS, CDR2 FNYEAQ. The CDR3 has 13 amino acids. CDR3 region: CASSLTAGVEQFF. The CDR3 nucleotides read TGTGCCAGCAGCTTAACAGCGGGAGTTGAGCAGTTCTTC. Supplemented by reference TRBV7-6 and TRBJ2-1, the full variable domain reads GAGVSQSPRYKVTKRGQDVALRCDPISGHVSLYWYRQALGQGPEFLTYFNYEAQQDKSGLPNDRFSAERPEGSISTLTIQRTEQRDSAMYRCASSLTAGVEQFFGPGTRLTVL.

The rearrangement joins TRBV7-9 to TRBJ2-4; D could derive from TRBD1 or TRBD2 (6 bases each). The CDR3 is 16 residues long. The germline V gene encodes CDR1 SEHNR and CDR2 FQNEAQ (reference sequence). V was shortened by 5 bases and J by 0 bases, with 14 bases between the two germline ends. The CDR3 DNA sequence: TGTGCCAGCAGCCCATCCAGGGGACTAGCCAAAAACATTCAGTACTTC. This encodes CASSPSRGLAKNIQYF.

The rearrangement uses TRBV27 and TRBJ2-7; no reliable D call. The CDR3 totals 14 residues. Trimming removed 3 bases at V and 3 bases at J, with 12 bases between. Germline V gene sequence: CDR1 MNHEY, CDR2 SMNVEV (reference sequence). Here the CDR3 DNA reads TGTGCCAGCAGTTTCCGTCCTGGTCTCTACGAGCAGTACTTC. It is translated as CASSFRPGLYEQYF.

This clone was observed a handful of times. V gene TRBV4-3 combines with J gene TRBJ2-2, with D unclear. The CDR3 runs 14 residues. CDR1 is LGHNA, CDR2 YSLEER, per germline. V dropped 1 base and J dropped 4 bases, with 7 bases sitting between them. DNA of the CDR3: TGCGCCAGCAGCCAAGGACACTCCACCGGGGAGCTGTTTTTT. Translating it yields CASSQGHSTGELFF.

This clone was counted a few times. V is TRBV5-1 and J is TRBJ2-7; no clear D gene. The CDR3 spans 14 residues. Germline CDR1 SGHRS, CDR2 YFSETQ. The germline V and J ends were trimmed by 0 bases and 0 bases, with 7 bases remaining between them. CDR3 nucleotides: TGCGCCAGCAGCTTGGGGGCAGGCTCCTACGAGCAGTACTTC. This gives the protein CASSLGAGSYEQYF.

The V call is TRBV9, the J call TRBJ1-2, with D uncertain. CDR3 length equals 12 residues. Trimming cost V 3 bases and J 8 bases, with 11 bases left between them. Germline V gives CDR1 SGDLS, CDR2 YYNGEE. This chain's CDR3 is CASSDGSGGYTF. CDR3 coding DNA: TGTGCCAGCAGCGACGGGTCCGGGGGCTACACCTTC.

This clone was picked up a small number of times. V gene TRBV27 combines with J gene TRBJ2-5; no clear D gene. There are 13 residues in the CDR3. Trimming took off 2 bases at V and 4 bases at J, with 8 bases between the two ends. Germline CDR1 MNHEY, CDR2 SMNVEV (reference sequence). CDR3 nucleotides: TGTGCCAGCAGTTTAGTGGCCTCAGAGACCCAGTACTTC. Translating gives CASSLVASETQYF.